The source of this T cell receptor beta chain is a study of blood T cell repertoires in COVID-19. In the study overall: Sites across the United States, Italy and Spain contributed samples from acute and convalescent COVID-19. Sample material is recorded as cDNA or gDNA derived from T cells, B-cell-depleted T cells, or PBMCs.

Germline lookup yields CDR1 SGHAT and CDR2 FQNNGV. This CDR3 comprises 13 residues. Trimming removed 5 bases at V and 2 bases at J, with 8 bases between. The protocol was immunoSEQ multiplex PCR, while the TCRdb copy is restricted to in-frame clones and leaves out a portion. The table has 150,000 to 200,000 clones, about four fifths seen once. This receptor was obtained from a man aged 65-85 years who had recovered from COVID-19. The sample consisted of peripheral blood. This chain links TRBV11-2 with TRBJ2-3; weak D call: TRBD2 (5 bases). CDR3 DNA: TGTGCCAGCAGCCGCGGACTCACAGATACGCAGTATTTT. It encodes CASSRGLTDTQYF.